The rows below give T cell receptor beta chains drawn from one sample of a study of neoadjuvant anti-PD-1 for oral cavity cancer. The data were produced by immunoSEQ multiplex PCR, yet TCRdb's version contains in-frame clones alone and is incomplete. The data show around 15,000 clones, roughly 66% seen once. The material sequenced was PBMCs, taken before nivolumab (anti-PD-1) treatment. These receptors were obtained from a person aged 40 to 85 with oral cavity squamous cell carcinoma. Each CDR3 is given with its conserved first and last residue. A D gene is named only where the DNA matches it firmly.

d_gene: -
v_gene: TRBV7-3
CDR3aa: CASSLDSLTDTQYF

d_gene: TRBD2
v_gene: TRBV27
CDR3aa: CASSTKALAGSRGLNEQFF

d_gene: TRBD1
v_gene: TRBV6-1
CDR3aa: CASHQGGYGYTF

d_gene: -
v_gene: TRBV7-2
CDR3aa: CASSVQEIGTEAFF

d_gene: -
v_gene: TRBV5-1
CDR3aa: CASSFGQGNEKLFF

d_gene: -
v_gene: TRBV7-9
CDR3aa: CASSPQDNNQPQHF

d_gene: -
v_gene: TRBV7-2
CDR3aa: CASSFGGTNTEAFF

d_gene: -
v_gene: TRBV29-1
CDR3aa: CSVHSGDGWYF

d_gene: TRBD1
v_gene: TRBV7-3
CDR3aa: CASSRDRNTEAFF

d_gene: TRBD1
v_gene: TRBV30
CDR3aa: CAWSGGQAEAFF

d_gene: TRBD2
v_gene: TRBV2
CDR3aa: CASSSLTGGETQYF

d_gene: TRBD2
v_gene: TRBV2
CDR3aa: CASTIAGAGGNTGELFF

d_gene: -
v_gene: TRBV15
CDR3aa: CATSRVSTDTQYF

d_gene: -
v_gene: TRBV25-1
CDR3aa: CASSEYILSGQRKPEAFF

d_gene: TRBD2
v_gene: TRBV27
CDR3aa: CASSPHLAGDGETQYF

d_gene: -
v_gene: TRBV11-3
CDR3aa: CASSLGRGSYEQYF

d_gene: -
v_gene: TRBV28
CDR3aa: CASSSGAYEQYF

d_gene: TRBD1
v_gene: TRBV5-6
CDR3aa: CASSGGQGLPDNEQFF

d_gene: TRBD2
v_gene: TRBV6-5
CDR3aa: CASSWGLAGYEQYF

d_gene: -
v_gene: TRBV4-2
CDR3aa: CASSQTPQGAYTF

d_gene: -
v_gene: TRBV2
CDR3aa: CASKGQQKEKLFF

d_gene: -
v_gene: TRBV7-3
CDR3aa: CASSLVGVPNTGELFF

d_gene: -
v_gene: TRBV5-1
CDR3aa: CASSGTLQYNEQFF

d_gene: -
v_gene: TRBV7-8
CDR3aa: CASTPYEPGADQYF

d_gene: -
v_gene: TRBV6-1
CDR3aa: CASKPLFLGNNEQFF

d_gene: -
v_gene: TRBV5-1
CDR3aa: CASSLETSTDTQYF

d_gene: -
v_gene: TRBV6-5
CDR3aa: CASSYSNSGTRGEQYF

d_gene: TRBD1
v_gene: TRBV9
CDR3aa: CASSVAGTGTEQYF

d_gene: -
v_gene: TRBV19
CDR3aa: CASSPQGYGYTF

d_gene: -
v_gene: TRBV6-6
CDR3aa: CASRDRGEGEKLFF

d_gene: -
v_gene: TRBV6-4
CDR3aa: CASTHRASYQPQHF

d_gene: -
v_gene: TRBV5-1
CDR3aa: CASRLGQNTGELFF

d_gene: -
v_gene: TRBV5-1
CDR3aa: CASSFQETQYF

d_gene: -
v_gene: TRBV29-1
CDR3aa: CSVGWEETQYF

d_gene: -
v_gene: TRBV5-5
CDR3aa: CASSLRSDRETQYF

d_gene: -
v_gene: TRBV5-8
CDR3aa: CASSFLQGNTIYF

d_gene: -
v_gene: TRBV9
CDR3aa: CASSAGLTGNTGELFF

d_gene: -
v_gene: TRBV10-3
CDR3aa: CAISDSSPDSSYEQYF

d_gene: TRBD2
v_gene: TRBV9
CDR3aa: CASSVVGGLETDTQYF

d_gene: -
v_gene: TRBV29-1
CDR3aa: CSVEDQAREAFF

d_gene: -
v_gene: TRBV7-2
CDR3aa: CASSLGVGTQYF

d_gene: -
v_gene: TRBV7-3
CDR3aa: CASSYAGLTGETQYF

d_gene: TRBD2
v_gene: TRBV7-3
CDR3aa: CASSLGLEAKNEQFF

d_gene: TRBD2
v_gene: TRBV7-9
CDR3aa: CASSLTSGRSYEQYF

d_gene: TRBD1
v_gene: TRBV2
CDR3aa: CASSEGQGAAYTIYF

d_gene: TRBD1
v_gene: TRBV11-2
CDR3aa: CASSPQGATREQYF

d_gene: TRBD1
v_gene: TRBV11-2
CDR3aa: CASSMTGAGNTIYF

d_gene: -
v_gene: TRBV2
CDR3aa: CASSAGASSYNEQFF

d_gene: -
v_gene: TRBV30
CDR3aa: CAWSLHPTPYEQYF

d_gene: TRBD2
v_gene: TRBV29-1
CDR3aa: CSAQRGTSSNEQFF

d_gene: TRBD1
v_gene: TRBV6-6
CDR3aa: CASSSDRDPYWPQHF

d_gene: -
v_gene: TRBV11-2
CDR3aa: CASSFQLHNEQFF

d_gene: -
v_gene: TRBV11-2
CDR3aa: CASSLEPGRNNEQFF

d_gene: -
v_gene: TRBV29-1
CDR3aa: CSARGGSDTGELFF

d_gene: TRBD2
v_gene: TRBV14
CDR3aa: CASSQGLAGGYQETQYF

d_gene: -
v_gene: TRBV2
CDR3aa: CASSEDSHSNQPQHF

d_gene: -
v_gene: TRBV28
CDR3aa: CASSLAGLAQAFF

d_gene: TRBD1
v_gene: TRBV5-6
CDR3aa: CASSSRTGRTEAFF

d_gene: TRBD1
v_gene: TRBV5-1
CDR3aa: CASRQGATNTGELFF

d_gene: TRBD1
v_gene: TRBV10-3
CDR3aa: CAISDGDRVKETQYF